One and the same sample provided the 23 T cell receptor beta chains below, sequenced in a study of blood T cell repertoires in COVID-19. Repertoires were generated with immunoSEQ multiplex PCR, while TCRdb's copy carries only in-frame clones and drops some. Altogether fewer than 70,000 clones are present, 70% to 90% being singletons, with the ten largest covering about 6.9%. The sample taken for sequencing was peripheral blood. The origin of the receptors is a man aged 60-69 years with active or convalescent COVID-19.

The chain couples TRBV2 to TRBJ2-7; no clear D. The CDR3 extends over 12 amino acids. Germline loops: CDR1 SNHLY, CDR2 FYNNEI. The ends were cut back, 10 bases at V and 3 bases at J, with 13 bases in the middle. This CDR3 is CATYYPGYEQYF. As DNA, the CDR3 is TGTGCCACCTATTACCCCGGCTACGAGCAGTACTTC.

This clone was detected only a few times. The chain has TRBV5-1 and TRBJ1-2; 7 bases fit TRBD1. The germline V gene encodes CDR1 SGHRS and CDR2 YFSETQ. J gave up 1 base and V 4 bases, and 13 bases lay outside the gene matches. This CDR3 region has 17 residues. For the CDR3, the DNA is TGCGCCAGCAGCATACTCCCACCCGGGACAGTTAACTATGGCTACACCTTC. Translating it yields CASSILPPGTVNYGYTF.

V and J are TRBV5-1 and TRBJ1-1, with TRBD1 matching 10 bases. The V gene's germline CDR1 is SGHRS and CDR2 YFSETQ. The J segment lost 4 bases and the V segment lost 4 bases, leaving 7 bases of the junction unmatched. The CDR3 is 15 amino acids. CDR3: CASSPGQGRTTEAFF. The CDR3 DNA reads TGCGCCAGCAGCCCGGGACAGGGGAGGACCACTGAAGCTTTCTTT.

The CDR3 region is CASTRGTDTQYF. The CDR3 DNA is TGTGCCAGCACGCGGGGTACAGATACGCAGTATTTT. This sequence joins TRBV2 and TRBJ2-3, with D possibly being TRBD2 (6 bases). The V and J ends lost 7 bases and 3 bases respectively, with 8 bases between them. The CDR3 totals 12 residues. Germline values: CDR1 SNHLY, CDR2 FYNNEI.

The chain couples TRBV30 to TRBJ1-2; D is undetermined. Germline CDR1 is GTSNPN and CDR2 is SVGIG (reference sequence). Deletions cut 2 bases from V and 4 bases from J, with 11 bases between. This CDR3 has 13 amino acids. The CDR3 nucleotides are TGTGCCTGGAGTATAACAGCCACCTATGGCTACACCTTC. Protein product: CAWSITATYGYTF.

Comment on this clone: Germline and junction disagree at one end, which may indicate a read error. CDR3 nucleotides: TGTGCCAGCAGCCTAGCGGGTGGAGTCTACGAGCAGTACTTC. Translating gives CASSLAGGVYEQYF. V usage is TRBV7-9 and J usage is TRBJ2-7; 8 bases map to TRBD2. Germline CDR1 is SEHNR and CDR2 is FQNEAQ (reference sequence). This CDR3 spans 14 amino acids.

J is TRBJ2-5 and V is TRBV5-1; 9 bases align to TRBD1. Germline CDR1 and CDR2: SGHRS and YFSETQ. There are 15 residues in the CDR3. J was trimmed by 5 bases and V by 5 bases; bases with no gene match: 10. The CDR3 region is CASSKTGGLEETQYF. CDR3 DNA: TGCGCCAGCAGTAAAACAGGGGGCTTAGAGGAGACCCAGTACTTC.

The DNA of the CDR3 is TGTGCCAGCAGCCTCGGACAGGGGAAATTAAATGAGCAGTTCTTC. Translating gives CASSLGQGKLNEQFF. The chain employs TRBV14 and TRBJ2-1; 9 positions match TRBD1. Germline assignment: CDR1 SGHDN and CDR2 FVKESK. Trimming cost V 4 bases and J 7 bases; bases outside gene matches: 8. The CDR3 totals 15 residues.

The chain couples TRBV6-2 or TRBV6-3 to TRBJ1-2; possibly TRBD1 for D (5 bases). V lost 4 bases and J 5 bases, leaving 14 bases between the germline ends. Germline V gene data show CDR1 as MNHEY and CDR2 as SVGEGT. The CDR3 length is 14 residues. In nucleotides, the CDR3 is TGTGCCAGCAGTTTGGGAGCGGGGCAGTATGGCTACACCTTC. Its translation is CASSLGAGQYGYTF.

The chain carries TRBV28 and TRBJ1-2; D uncertain. Germline V lookup: CDR1 MDHEN, CDR2 SYDVKM. Trimming removed 6 bases at V and 4 bases at J, with 15 bases between. This CDR3 is built from 14 residues. CDR3 sequence (DNA): TGTGCCAGCAGCCTTGATAGCAGCTCCTATGGCTACACCTTC. Translated: CASSLDSSSYGYTF.

A single count supports this clone. The genes are TRBV19 and TRBJ2-3; D is perhaps TRBD1 (6 bases). The CDR3 has 16 residues. Germline CDR1 reads LNHDA; CDR2 reads SQIVND (reference sequence). Trimming pared 1 base from V and 0 bases from J, leaving 11 bases between. The CDR3: CASSIGLRGSTDTQYF. CDR3 sequence (DNA): TGTGCCAGTAGTATAGGGCTAAGGGGGAGCACAGATACGCAGTATTTT.

The rearrangement joins TRBV30 to TRBJ1-2; TRBD1 matches at 7 bases. The CDR3 is 15 amino acids. The junction had 7 bases not matched to a gene; V was cut back by 0 bases and J by 3 bases. The germline gives CDR1 GTSNPN, CDR2 SVGIG (reference sequence). This CDR3 reads CAWSVRPGGDYGYTF. CDR3 sequence (DNA): TGTGCCTGGAGTGTACGGCCAGGGGGTGACTATGGCTACACCTTC. Looking up the rest from reference TRBV30 and TRBJ1-2 gives the full variable domain: SQTIHQWPATLVQPVGSPLSLECTVEGTSNPNLYWYRQAAGRGLQLLFYSVGIGQISSEVPQNLSASRPQDRQFILSSKKLLLSDSGFYLCAWSVRPGGDYGYTFGSGTRLTVV.

The CDR3 spells CASSLSGRQADTQYF. CDR3 bases: TGTGCCAGCAGCTTATCAGGCCGTCAGGCAGATACGCAGTATTTT. The rearrangement links TRBV5-4 to TRBJ2-3; no reliable D call. V was trimmed by 2 bases and J by 4 bases, leaving 14 bases between them. Germline-derived CDR1 and CDR2 are SGHNT and YYREEE (reference sequence). The CDR3 covers 15 residues.

This CDR3 is CATGQGNYEQYF. The CDR3 region has the DNA TGTGCGACGGGACAGGGAAACTACGAGCAGTACTTC. The rearrangement uses TRBV2 and TRBJ2-7, with 9 bases that match TRBD1. Germline CDR1 reads SNHLY; CDR2 reads FYNNEI. CDR3 length: 12 residues.

The chain recombines TRBV6-5 with TRBJ2-1, with 8 nucleotides matching TRBD2. The CDR3 loop spans 15 amino acids. V lost 1 base to trimming and J lost 4 bases; unmatched junction nucleotides: 3. The germline gives CDR1 MNHEY, CDR2 SVGAGI. Here the CDR3 reads CASSYLAGSYNEQFF. The CDR3 coding sequence is TGTGCCAGCAGTTACTTAGCGGGAAGTTACAATGAGCAGTTCTTC.

This rearrangement joins TRBV5-1 to TRBJ2-7; perhaps TRBD1 as D (6 bases). The CDR3 extends over 15 amino acids. V was shortened by 4 bases and J by 2 bases, with 16 bases between the two germline ends. Germline CDR1 SGHRS, CDR2 YFSETQ. The DNA of the CDR3 is TGCGCCAGCAGCCAGGGCAGACAGGAGACCTACGAGCAGTACTTC. It is translated as CASSQGRQETYEQYF.

The chain carries TRBV28 and TRBJ1-5; D unresolved. The V end was cut by 6 bases, the J end by 9 bases, with 12 bases between. The V gene's germline CDR1 is MDHEN and CDR2 SYDVKM. This CDR3 has 12 residues. CDR3 DNA: TGTGCCAGCAGCCTATCATTTGGGCCCCAGCATTTT. Its protein is CASSLSFGPQHF. The variable domain in full, completed from reference TRBV28 and TRBJ1-5, reads DVKVTQSSRYLVKRTGEKVFLECVQDMDHENMFWYRQDPGLGLRLIYFSYDVKMKEKGDIPEGYSVSREKKERFSLILESASTNQTSMYLCASSLSFGPQHFGDGTRLSIL.

V gene TRBV18 combines with J gene TRBJ1-1; TRBD1 is a possible D gene (6 bases). The V gene's germline CDR1 is KGHSH and CDR2 LQKENI. The CDR3 spans 15 residues. V was pared by 3 bases and J by 1 base, with 12 bases between. The CDR3 is CASSPTLGANTEAFF. The CDR3 DNA reads as TGTGCCAGCTCACCGACATTGGGGGCGAACACTGAAGCTTTCTTT.

Here the CDR3 reads CSVLRPAGNTIYF. CDR3 bases: TGCAGCGTCTTGAGGCCCGCGGGAAACACCATATATTTT. J is TRBJ1-3 and V is TRBV29-1, with D unresolved. The CDR3 sequence is 13 residues long. In germline, CDR1 is SQVTM, CDR2 ANQGSEA. V dropped 6 bases and J dropped 4 bases, with 13 bases sitting between them.

The genes are TRBV24-1 and TRBJ1-1; 9 nucleotides agree with TRBD1. J lost 1 base, V lost 8 bases, and 1 base had no gene match. CDR1 KGHDR and CDR2 SFDVKD come from the germline V gene. The CDR3 covers 13 residues. CDR3 DNA sequence: TGTGCCACCACGGACAGGGGGAACACTGAAGCTTTCTTT. This translates into CATTDRGNTEAFF.

The chain recombines TRBV20-1 with TRBJ2-7; 10 positions match TRBD2. Germline lookup yields CDR1 DFQATT and CDR2 SNEGSKA (reference sequence). Unmatched junction bases numbered 20, after V lost 3 bases and J lost 6 bases. This CDR3 is built from 18 residues. This CDR3 reads CSASHFLAPSGGRSEQYF. Here the CDR3 DNA reads TGCAGTGCTAGTCACTTTTTAGCACCTAGCGGGGGAAGGAGCGAGCAGTACTTC.

This clone has more than one count but fewer than ten. This chain links TRBV2 with TRBJ2-3, with 8 positions matching TRBD1. The CDR3 extends over 15 amino acids. Trimming at V came to 3 bases and at J to 6 bases, leaving 8 bases not matched to a gene. Looked up from germline, CDR1 is SNHLY and CDR2 is FYNNEI. The chain's CDR3 is CASSDGQGASDTQYF. Here the CDR3 DNA reads TGTGCCAGCAGTGACGGTCAGGGGGCAAGCGATACGCAGTATTTT.

The table lists this clone with a few counts. J is TRBJ1-1 and V is TRBV7-8; TRBD1 might be the D (6 bases). The germline V gene encodes CDR1 SGHVS and CDR2 FQNEAQ. Trimming took 5 bases from V and 4 from J, leaving 29 bases between them. The CDR3 loop spans 19 amino acids. For the CDR3, the DNA is TGTGCCAGCAGCCTAAGGGCGGACAGCTCAGGGGCGGTGCGCACTGAAGCTTTCTTT. Protein product: CASSLRADSSGAVRTEAFF. The full variable domain, its missing parts supplied by reference TRBV7-8 and TRBJ1-1, is GAGVSQSPRYKVAKRGQDVALRCDPISGHVSLFWYQQALGQGPEFLTYFQNEAQLDKSGLPSDRFFAERPEGSVSTLKIQRTQQEDSAVYLCASSLRADSSGAVRTEAFFGQGTRLTVV.